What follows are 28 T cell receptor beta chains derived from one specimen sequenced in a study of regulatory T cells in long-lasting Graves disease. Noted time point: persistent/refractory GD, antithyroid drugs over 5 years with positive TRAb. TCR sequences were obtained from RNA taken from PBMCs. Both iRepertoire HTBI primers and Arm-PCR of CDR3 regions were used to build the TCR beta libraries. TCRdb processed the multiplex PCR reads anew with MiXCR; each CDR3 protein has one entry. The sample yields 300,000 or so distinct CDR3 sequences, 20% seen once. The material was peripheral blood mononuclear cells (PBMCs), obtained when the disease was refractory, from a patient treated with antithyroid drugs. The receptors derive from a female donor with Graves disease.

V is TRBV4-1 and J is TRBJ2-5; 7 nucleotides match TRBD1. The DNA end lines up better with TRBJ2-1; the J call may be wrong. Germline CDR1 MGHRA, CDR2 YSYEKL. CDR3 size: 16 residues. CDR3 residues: CASSQEGEGQGDEQFF. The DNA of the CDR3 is TGCGCCAGCAGCCAAGAGGGCGAGGGCCAGGGGGATGAGCAGTTCTTC.

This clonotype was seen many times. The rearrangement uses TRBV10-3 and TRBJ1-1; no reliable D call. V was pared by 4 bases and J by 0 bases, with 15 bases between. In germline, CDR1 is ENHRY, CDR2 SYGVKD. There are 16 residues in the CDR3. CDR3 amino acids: CAISGTFGPLNTEAFF. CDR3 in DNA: TGTGCCATCAGTGGGACTTTCGGGCCCTTGAACACTGAAGCTTTCTTT.

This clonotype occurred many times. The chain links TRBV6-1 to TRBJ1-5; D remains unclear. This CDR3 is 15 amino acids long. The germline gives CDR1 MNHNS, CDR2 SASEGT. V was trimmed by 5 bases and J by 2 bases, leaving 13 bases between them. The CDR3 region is CASSPVDSGNQPQHF. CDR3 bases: TGTGCCAGCAGTCCTGTGGACTCTGGCAATCAGCCCCAGCATTTT.

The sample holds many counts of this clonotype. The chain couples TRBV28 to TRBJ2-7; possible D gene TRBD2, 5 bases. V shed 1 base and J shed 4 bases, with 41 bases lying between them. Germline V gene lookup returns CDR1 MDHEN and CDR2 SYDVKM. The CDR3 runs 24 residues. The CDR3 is CASSLLARGPVYIVAPPVTYEQYF. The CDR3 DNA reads TGTGCCAGCAGTTTATTGGCCCGGGGTCCCGTGTACATCGTTGCGCCTCCTGTTACGTACGAGCAGTACTTC.

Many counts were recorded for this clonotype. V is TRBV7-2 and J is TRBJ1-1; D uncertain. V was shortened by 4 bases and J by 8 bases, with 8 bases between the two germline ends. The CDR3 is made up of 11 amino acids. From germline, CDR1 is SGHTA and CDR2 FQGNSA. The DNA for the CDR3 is TGTGCCAGCAGCTCCAGATCCGAAGCTTTCTTT. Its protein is CASSSRSEAFF.

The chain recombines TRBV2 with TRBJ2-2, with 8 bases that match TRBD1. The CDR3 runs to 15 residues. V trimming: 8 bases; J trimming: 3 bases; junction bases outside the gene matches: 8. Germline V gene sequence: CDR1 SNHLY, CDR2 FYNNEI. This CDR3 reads CASAADRADTGELFF. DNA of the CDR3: TGTGCCAGCGCGGCGGACAGGGCGGACACCGGGGAGCTGTTTTTT.

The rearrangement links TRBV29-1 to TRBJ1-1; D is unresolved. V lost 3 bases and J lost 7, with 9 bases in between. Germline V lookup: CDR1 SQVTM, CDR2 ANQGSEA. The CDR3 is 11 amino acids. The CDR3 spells CSVEGDGEAFF. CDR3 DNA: TGCAGCGTTGAGGGAGACGGTGAAGCTTTCTTT.

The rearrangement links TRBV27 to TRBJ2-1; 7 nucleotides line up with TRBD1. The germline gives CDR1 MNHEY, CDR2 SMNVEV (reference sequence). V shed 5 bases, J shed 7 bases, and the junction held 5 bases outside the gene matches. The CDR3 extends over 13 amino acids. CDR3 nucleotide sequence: TGTGCCAGCAGTAAACGACAGGGAAATGAGCAGTTCTTC. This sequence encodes CASSKRQGNEQFF.

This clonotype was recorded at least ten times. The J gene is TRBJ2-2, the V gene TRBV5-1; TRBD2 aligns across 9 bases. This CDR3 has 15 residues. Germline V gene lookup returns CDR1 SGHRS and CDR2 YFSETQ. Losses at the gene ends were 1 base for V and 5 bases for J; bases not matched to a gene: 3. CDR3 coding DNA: TGCGCCAGCAGCTTGCGACTAGCGGATACCGGGGAGCTGTTTTTT. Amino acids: CASSLRLADTGELFF.

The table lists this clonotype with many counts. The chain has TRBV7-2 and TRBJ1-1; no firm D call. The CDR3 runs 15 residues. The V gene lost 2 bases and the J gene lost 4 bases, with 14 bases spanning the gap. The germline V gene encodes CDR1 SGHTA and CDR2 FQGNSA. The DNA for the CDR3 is TGTGCCAGCAGCTTATATGCCGCCCGGCTCACTGAAGCTTTCTTT. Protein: CASSLYAARLTEAFF.

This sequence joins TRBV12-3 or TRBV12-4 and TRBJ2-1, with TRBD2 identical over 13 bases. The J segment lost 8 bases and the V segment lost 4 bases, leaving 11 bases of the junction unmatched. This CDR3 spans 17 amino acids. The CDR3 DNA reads TGTGCCAGCAGTTCATACCCTACTAGCGGGGGGGAGTATGAGCAGTTCTTC. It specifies CASSSYPTSGGEYEQFF.

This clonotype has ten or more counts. The CDR3 DNA reads as TGTGCCAGCACCCCCGGGACTCGCAATTCACCCCTCCACTTT. It specifies CASTPGTRNSPLHF. J is TRBJ1-6 and V is TRBV3-1; tentatively, D is TRBD1 (5 bases). The V end was cut by 7 bases, the J end by 7 bases, with 14 bases between. The germline gives CDR1 LGHDT, CDR2 YNNKEL (reference sequence). The CDR3 covers 14 residues.

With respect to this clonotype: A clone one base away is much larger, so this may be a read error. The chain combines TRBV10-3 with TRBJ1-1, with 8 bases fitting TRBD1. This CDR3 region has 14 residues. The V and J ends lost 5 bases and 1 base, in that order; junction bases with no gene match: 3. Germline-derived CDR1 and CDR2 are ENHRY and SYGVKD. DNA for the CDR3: TGTGCCATCAGTAGGACAGGGTGGAACACTGAAGCTTTCTTT. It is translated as CAISRTGWNTEAFF.

The CDR3 sequence is CASSVVGANVLTF. DNA of the CDR3: TGTGCCAGCAGCGTAGTTGGGGCCAACGTCCTGACTTTC. This chain links TRBV9 with TRBJ2-6; D remains ambiguous. The V end lost 0 bases, the J end lost 3 bases, and 1 base lay between the germline ends. This CDR3 contains 13 residues. The germline CDR1 and CDR2 sequences are SGDLS and YYNGEE. Filled out from reference TRBV9 and TRBJ2-6, the complete variable domain reads DSGVTQTPKHLITATGQRVTLRCSPRSGDLSVYWYQQSLDQGLQFLIQYYNGEERAKGNILERFSAQQFPDLHSELNLSSLELGDSALYFCASSVVGANVLTFGAGSRLTVL.

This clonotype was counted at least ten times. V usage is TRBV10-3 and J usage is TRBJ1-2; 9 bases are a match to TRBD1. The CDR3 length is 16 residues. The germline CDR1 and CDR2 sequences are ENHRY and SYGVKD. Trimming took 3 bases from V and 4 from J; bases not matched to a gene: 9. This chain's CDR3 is CAISEEDRGLSYGYTF. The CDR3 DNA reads TGTGCCATCAGTGAAGAGGACAGGGGACTTTCCTATGGCTACACCTTC.

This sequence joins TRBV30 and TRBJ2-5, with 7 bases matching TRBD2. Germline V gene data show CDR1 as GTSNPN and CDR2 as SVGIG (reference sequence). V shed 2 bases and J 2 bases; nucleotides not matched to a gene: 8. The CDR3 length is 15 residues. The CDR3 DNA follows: TGTGCCTGGAGTCCCGTGGGGGGGGGGCAAGAGACCCAGTACTTC. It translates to CAWSPVGGGQETQYF.

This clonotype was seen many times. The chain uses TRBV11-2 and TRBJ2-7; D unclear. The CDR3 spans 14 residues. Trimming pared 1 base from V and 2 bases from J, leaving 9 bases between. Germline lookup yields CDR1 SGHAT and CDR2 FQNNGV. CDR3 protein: CASSLALAAYEQYF. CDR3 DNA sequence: TGTGCCAGCAGCTTAGCCCTGGCGGCCTACGAGCAGTACTTC.

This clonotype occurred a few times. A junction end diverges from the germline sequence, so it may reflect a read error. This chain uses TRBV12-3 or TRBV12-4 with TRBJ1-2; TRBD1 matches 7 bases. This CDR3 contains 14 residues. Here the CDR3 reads CTSSQKTGTYGYTF. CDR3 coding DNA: TGCACCAGCAGCCAAAAGACAGGGACCTATGGCTACACCTTC.

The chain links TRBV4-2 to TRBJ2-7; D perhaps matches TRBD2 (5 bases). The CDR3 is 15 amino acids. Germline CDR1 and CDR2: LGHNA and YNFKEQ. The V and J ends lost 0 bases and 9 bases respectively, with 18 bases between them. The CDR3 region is CASSQESSTSEGQYF. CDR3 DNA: TGTGCCAGCAGCCAAGAAAGTAGCACCAGTGAGGGGCAGTACTTC.

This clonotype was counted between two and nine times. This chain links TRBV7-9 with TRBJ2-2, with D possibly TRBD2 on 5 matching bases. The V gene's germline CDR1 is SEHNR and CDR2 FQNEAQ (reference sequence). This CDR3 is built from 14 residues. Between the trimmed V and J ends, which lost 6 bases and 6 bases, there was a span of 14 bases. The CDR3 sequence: CASRPKRGAGELFF. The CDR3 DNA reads TGTGCCAGCAGACCGAAACGGGGAGCCGGGGAGCTGTTTTTT.

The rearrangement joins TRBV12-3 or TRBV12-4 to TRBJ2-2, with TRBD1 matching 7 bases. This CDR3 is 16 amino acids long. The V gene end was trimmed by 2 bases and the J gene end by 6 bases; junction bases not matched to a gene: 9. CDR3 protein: CASSLSRTGVPGELFF. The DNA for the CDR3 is TGTGCCAGCAGTTTATCCCGCACAGGGGTGCCCGGGGAGCTGTTTTTT.

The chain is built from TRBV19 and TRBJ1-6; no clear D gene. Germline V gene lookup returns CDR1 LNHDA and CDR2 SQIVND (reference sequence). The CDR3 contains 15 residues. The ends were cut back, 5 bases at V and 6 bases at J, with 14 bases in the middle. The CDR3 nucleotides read TGTGCCAGTAGTCCCTGGGAACTGACTAATTCACCCCTCCACTTT. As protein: CASSPWELTNSPLHF. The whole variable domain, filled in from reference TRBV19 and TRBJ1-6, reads DGGITQSPKYLFRKEGQNVTLSCEQNLNHDAMYWYRQDPGQGLRLIYYSQIVNDFQKGDIAEGYSVSREKKESFPLTVTSAQKNPTAFYLCASSPWELTNSPLHFGNGTRLTVT.

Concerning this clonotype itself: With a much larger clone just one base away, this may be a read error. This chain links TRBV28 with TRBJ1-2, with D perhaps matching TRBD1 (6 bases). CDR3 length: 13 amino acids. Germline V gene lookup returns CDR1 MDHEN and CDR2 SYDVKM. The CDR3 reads CASKLAGDYAYTF. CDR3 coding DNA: TGTGCCAGCAAGTTGGCAGGGGACTATGCCTACACCTTC.

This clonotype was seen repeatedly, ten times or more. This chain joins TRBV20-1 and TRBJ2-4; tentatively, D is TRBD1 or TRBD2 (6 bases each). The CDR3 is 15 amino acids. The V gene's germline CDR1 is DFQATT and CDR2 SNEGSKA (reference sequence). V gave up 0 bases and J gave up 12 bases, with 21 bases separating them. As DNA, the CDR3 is TGCAGTGCTAGAGACCTCTCACAGGGCTGGGGGGCTCAGTACTTC. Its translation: CSARDLSQGWGAQYF.

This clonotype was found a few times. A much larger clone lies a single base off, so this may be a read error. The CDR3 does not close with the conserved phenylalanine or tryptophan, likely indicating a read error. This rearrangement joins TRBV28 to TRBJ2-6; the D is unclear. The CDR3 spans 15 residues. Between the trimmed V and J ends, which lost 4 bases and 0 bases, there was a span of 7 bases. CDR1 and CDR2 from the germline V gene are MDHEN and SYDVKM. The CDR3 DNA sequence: TGTGCCAGCAGTTCCGTTGTCTCTGGGGCCAACGTCCTGACTTCC. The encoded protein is CASSSVVSGANVLTS.

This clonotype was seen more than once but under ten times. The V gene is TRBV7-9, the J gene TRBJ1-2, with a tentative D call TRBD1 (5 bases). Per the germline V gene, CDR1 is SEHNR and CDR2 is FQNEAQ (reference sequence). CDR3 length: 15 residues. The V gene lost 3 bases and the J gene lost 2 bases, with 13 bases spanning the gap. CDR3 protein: CASSFGRAQNYGYTF. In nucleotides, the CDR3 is TGTGCCAGCAGCTTTGGCAGGGCACAAAACTATGGCTACACCTTC.

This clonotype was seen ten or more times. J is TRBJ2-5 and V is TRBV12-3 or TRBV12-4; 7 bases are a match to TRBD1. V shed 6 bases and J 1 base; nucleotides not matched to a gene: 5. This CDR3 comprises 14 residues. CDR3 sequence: CASSYRDSQETQYF. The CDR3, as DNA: TGTGCCAGCAGCTATCGGGACAGCCAAGAGACCCAGTACTTC.

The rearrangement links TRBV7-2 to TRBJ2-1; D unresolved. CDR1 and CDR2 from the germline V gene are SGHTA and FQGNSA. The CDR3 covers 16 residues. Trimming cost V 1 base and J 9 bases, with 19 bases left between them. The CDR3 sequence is CASSLGWELATVEQFF. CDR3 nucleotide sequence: TGTGCCAGCAGCTTAGGGTGGGAATTGGCTACAGTTGAGCAGTTCTTC.